This T cell receptor (beta chain) was identified during a study of blood T cell repertoires in COVID-19. Study-level background: Sites in the United States, Italy and Spain provided acute and convalescent COVID-19 samples. Sources were T cells, B-cell-depleted T cells, or PBMCs; the material itself was cDNA or gDNA.

As originally analysed: By means of reference gene primer amplification, nucleated cell counts were estimated. Generated by immunoSEQ multiplex PCR, the TCRdb table keeps only in-frame clones and is missing some. V and J calls and clone size are as listed in that table; D and trimming were resolved from the DNA. In the table there are 300,000 or so clones, roughly nine tenths of which are singletons. Exposed enrollees had met someone with a PCR-confirmed or clinician-diagnosed COVID-19 case at some point within the 2 weeks before study entry. This CDR3 region has 15 residues. CDR1 and CDR2 from the germline V gene are SGHRS and YFSETQ. J lost 3 bases, V lost 4 bases, and 7 bases had no gene match.

Sequencing used PBMCs or T cells enriched from blood (not recorded which). The J gene is TRBJ2-3, the V gene TRBV5-1; 8 bases agree with TRBD2. The sequence derives from a woman in her forties or fifties who had been exposed to COVID-19. CDR3 in DNA: TGCGCCAGCAGCCGGGAGGGCCGGGGGACAGATACGCAGTATTTT. As protein: CASSREGRGTDTQYF.